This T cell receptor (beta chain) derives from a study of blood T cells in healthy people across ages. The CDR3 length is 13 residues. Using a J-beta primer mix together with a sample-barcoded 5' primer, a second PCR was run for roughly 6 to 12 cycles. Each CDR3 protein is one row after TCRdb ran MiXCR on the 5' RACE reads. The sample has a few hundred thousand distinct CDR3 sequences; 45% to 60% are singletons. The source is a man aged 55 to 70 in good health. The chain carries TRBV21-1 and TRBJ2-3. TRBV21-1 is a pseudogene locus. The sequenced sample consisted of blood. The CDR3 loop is CASSRKRTDTQYF. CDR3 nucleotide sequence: TGTGCCAGCAGCAGGAAACGCACAGATACGCAGTATTTT.